This T cell receptor (beta chain) appears in the sequencing data of a study of T cell clonality in common variable immunodeficiency. Sequencing used immunoSEQ multiplex PCR; TCRdb keeps in-frame clones, though not all of them. Listed here are about 40,000 clones without any singletons, the top ten holding approximately 2%. Points from the study as a whole: CVID subjects had higher TCRbeta clonality than healthy controls, most marked in about a third. Fewer deletions and N-nucleotide insertions were reportedly seen in common variable immunodeficiency TCR beta sequences. Authors noted CVID clonality's cause needs subpopulation repertoire sequencing.

Patients and controls were mostly of Caucasian heritage. This clone was observed many times. What it recognizes is unknown. This TCR derives from a person between 18 and 70 years old in good health. Sequencing was carried out using peripheral blood mononuclear cells.

The CDR3 loop reads CASSEGVSTGELFF. The CDR3 bases that were read are TGCGCCAGCAGCGAAGGGGTGAGCACCGGGGAG. This chain connects TRBV5-1 to TRBJ2-2; D is possibly TRBD1 (5 bases). The read halts 3 residues ahead of the CDR3 end, with the missing end drawn from the germline J gene. V dropped 4 bases and J dropped 4 bases, with 11 bases sitting between them. The CDR3 sequence is 14 residues long. The V gene's germline CDR1 is SGHRS and CDR2 YFSETQ.